Each of the 30 T cell receptor beta chains below was sequenced from the same sample in a study of cytomegalovirus exposure and HLA in healthy donors. PCR was performed using 60 Vbeta and 13 Jbeta primers. Method: immunoSEQ multiplex PCR; TCRdb's copy keeps in-frame clones and lacks some. The table includes approximately 150,000 clones, over 60% detected once. The specimen was PBMCs. Every receptor here comes from a male donor in good health and CMV-seronegative.

The rearrangement joins TRBV4-2 to TRBJ2-5, with 12 bases fitting TRBD2. Gene TRBJ2-7 matches the end of the DNA better, so the J call may be wrong. This CDR3 is 16 amino acids long. CDR1 is LGHNA, CDR2 YNFKEQ, per germline. CDR3 amino acids: CASSQEGLAGNYEQYF. The CDR3 nucleotides read TGTGCCAGCAGCCAAGAAGGACTAGCGGGAAACTACGAGCAGTACTTC.

As to this clone: The sample contains more than one DNA sequence encoding this CDR3. The chain joins TRBV7-6 to TRBJ2-1; 12 nucleotides align to TRBD2. The junction had 5 bases not matched to a gene; V was cut back by 5 bases and J by 0 bases. The CDR3 spans 17 residues. CDR1 and CDR2 (germline): SGHVS, FNYEAQ. CDR3 coding DNA: TGTGCCAGCAGCGGGACACTAGCGGGAGGCTCCTACAATGAGCAGTTCTTC. Its translation is CASSGTLAGGSYNEQFF.

The CDR3 DNA sequence: TGTGCCAGCAGTTTATGGGGGGCCACCTATAATTCACCCCTCCACTTT. It is translated as CASSLWGATYNSPLHF. This chain uses TRBV28 with TRBJ1-6; maybe TRBD1 (6 bases). The V end was cut by 0 bases, the J end by 2 bases, with 8 bases between. The germline V gene encodes CDR1 MDHEN and CDR2 SYDVKM. CDR3 length: 16 amino acids.

CDR3 in amino acids: CASSPYGQGGNTEAFF. For the CDR3, the DNA is TGTGCCAGCAGCCCCTACGGACAGGGGGGGAACACTGAAGCTTTCTTT. The chain has TRBV7-9 and TRBJ1-1, with 10 bases lining up with TRBD1. The CDR3 is 16 residues long. The V segment lost 5 bases and the J segment 1 base; nucleotides outside the gene matches: 7. Germline V gives CDR1 SEHNR, CDR2 FQNEAQ (reference sequence).

The V call is TRBV6-6, the J call TRBJ2-1, with D perhaps TRBD2 (5 bases). The CDR3 sequence is 13 residues long. Germline assignment: CDR1 MNHNY and CDR2 SVGAGI (reference sequence). V was trimmed by 6 bases and J by 6 bases, leaving 12 bases between them. The CDR3 DNA is TGTGCCAGCAGCTCCTTCGAGGGCAATGAGCAGTTCTTC. Protein sequence: CASSSFEGNEQFF.

As for this clone: The junction does not match germline at one end; this may be a read error. This sample also contains other DNA sequences that code for the same CDR3. The chain combines TRBV7-8 with TRBJ1-1, with 12 nucleotides matching TRBD1. CDR1 and CDR2 from the germline V gene are SGHVS and FQNEAQ. The CDR3 is made up of 18 amino acids. The CDR3: CASSLLFVGQGAYTEAFF. The CDR3 DNA sequence: TGTGCCAGCAGCTTACTTTTTGTGGGACAGGGGGCGTACACCGAAGCTTTCTTT.

The chain employs TRBV9 and TRBJ1-5; D might be TRBD1 (5 bases). Trimming cost V 0 bases and J 4 bases, with 8 bases left between them. The CDR3 totals 14 residues. CDR1 and CDR2 (germline): SGDLS, YYNGEE. Here the CDR3 DNA reads TGTGCCAGCAGCGTAGGGTCAGGGAATCAGCCCCAGCATTTT. Its translation: CASSVGSGNQPQHF.

V is TRBV11-3 and J is TRBJ2-7; 7 bases are a match to TRBD2. Germline V gene lookup returns CDR1 SGHNT and CDR2 YENEEA. The CDR3 length is 15 residues. J gave up 2 bases and V 0 bases, and 4 bases lay outside the gene matches. The CDR3 DNA reads as TGTGCCAGCAGCTTAGAGGCGGGGGTAGCCTACGAGCAGTACTTC. It is translated as CASSLEAGVAYEQYF.

The rearrangement joins TRBV11-3 to TRBJ2-7; TRBD1 agrees at 7 bases. This CDR3 region has 14 residues. J was trimmed by 3 bases and V by 6 bases; bases with no gene match: 8. Germline V gene sequence: CDR1 SGHNT, CDR2 YENEEA. The CDR3 is CASSSGTESYEQYF. For the CDR3, the DNA is TGTGCCAGCAGTTCCGGGACAGAAAGCTACGAGCAGTACTTC.

The chain links TRBV14 to TRBJ2-3; D is undetermined. The CDR3 spans 11 residues. V lost 1 base to trimming and J lost 8 bases, with 4 bases between them. The V gene's germline CDR1 is SGHDN and CDR2 FVKESK. CDR3 protein: CASSQGATQYF. DNA of the CDR3: TGTGCCAGCAGCCAAGGGGCTACGCAGTATTTT.

The chain has TRBV13 and TRBJ1-2; TRBD1 matches 7 bases. The CDR3 length is 15 residues. Germline CDR1 PRHDT, CDR2 FYEKMQ (reference sequence). V gave up 5 bases and J gave up 5 bases; unmatched junction bases: 11. In DNA, the CDR3 is TGTGCCAGCAGCACCCGACAGGGAAGACAATATGGCTACACCTTC. This sequence encodes CASSTRQGRQYGYTF.

The gene calls are TRBV18 and TRBJ2-3; maybe TRBD1 (5 bases). The germline V gene has CDR1 KGHSH and CDR2 LQKENI. The CDR3 has 15 amino acids. V dropped 3 bases and J dropped 3 bases, with 13 bases sitting between them. CDR3 sequence (DNA): TGTGCCAGCTCACCTGTGGGGTCAGGGACAGATACGCAGTATTTT. This encodes CASSPVGSGTDTQYF.

The chain is built from TRBV9 and TRBJ2-6; 8 nucleotides align to TRBD2. Losses at the gene ends were 4 bases for V and 0 bases for J; bases not matched to a gene: 6. The CDR3 has 17 amino acids. Germline CDR1 SGDLS, CDR2 YYNGEE. In DNA, the CDR3 is TGTGCCAGCAGCTCACGGGGGGGGAGCTCTGGGGCCAACGTCCTGACTTTC. This translates into CASSSRGGSSGANVLTF.

The V call is TRBV7-2, the J call TRBJ2-1; 9 nucleotides agree with TRBD2. CDR3 length equals 16 residues. The germline CDR1 and CDR2 sequences are SGHTA and FQGNSA. Trimming removed 2 bases from V and 5 bases from J; junction bases left unmatched: 7. This CDR3 reads CASSLQGGRVNNEQFF. CDR3 bases: TGTGCCAGCAGCTTACAGGGCGGGAGGGTAAACAATGAGCAGTTCTTC.

The chain uses TRBV6-4 and TRBJ2-5; D unclear. The CDR3 is 14 residues long. Trimming took off 4 bases at V and 4 bases at J, with 13 bases between the two ends. Germline CDR1 MRHNA, CDR2 SNTAGT. The CDR3 DNA reads TGTGCCAGCAGTGTCTCCCCAGAGGCAGAGACCCAGTACTTC. Encoded protein: CASSVSPEAETQYF.

This clone was recorded a few times. The chain employs TRBV5-6 and TRBJ1-6; the D gene is possibly TRBD1 (6 bases). CDR3 length: 16 residues. Trimming stripped 3 bases from V and 0 bases from J, with 10 bases between. The germline CDR1 and CDR2 sequences are SGHDT and YYEEEE. The CDR3 DNA reads as TGTGCCAGCAGCTGGGGGGGGCCCTCCTATAATTCACCCCTCCACTTT. It specifies CASSWGGPSYNSPLHF.

This CDR3 reads CSVDNRGNEQFF. In DNA, the CDR3 is TGCAGCGTTGATAACAGGGGGAATGAGCAGTTCTTC. V usage is TRBV29-1 and J usage is TRBJ2-1, with 8 bases that match TRBD1. Per germline, CDR1 SQVTM and CDR2 ANQGSEA. The CDR3 covers 12 residues. The V segment lost 3 bases and the J segment 7 bases; nucleotides outside the gene matches: 2.

V usage is TRBV7-2 and J usage is TRBJ1-2, with TRBD1 matching 8 bases. J lost 7 bases, V lost 0 bases, and 10 bases had no gene match. This CDR3 spans 16 amino acids. Germline CDR1 is SGHTA and CDR2 is FQGNSA. CDR3 in amino acids: CASSLATGTGAGGYTF. CDR3 DNA sequence: TGTGCCAGCAGCTTAGCTACCGGGACAGGAGCGGGTGGCTACACCTTC. Looking up the rest from reference TRBV7-2 and TRBJ1-2 gives the full variable domain: GAGVSQSPSNKVTEKGKDVELRCDPISGHTALYWYRQSLGQGLEFLIYFQGNSAPDKSGLPSDRFSAERTGGSVSTLTIQRTQQEDSAVYLCASSLATGTGAGGYTFGSGTRLTVV.

The chain joins TRBV25-1 to TRBJ2-3; 9 nucleotides match TRBD2. V lost 4 bases to trimming and J lost 1 base; unmatched junction nucleotides: 3. CDR1 and CDR2 (germline): MGHDK, SYGVNS. This CDR3 has 15 amino acids. CDR3 in DNA: TGTGCCAGCAGTGCGCGGGGGGGCGGCACAGATACGCAGTATTTT. Translating it yields CASSARGGGTDTQYF. Full variable domain (outside the CDR3, taken from reference TRBV25-1 and TRBJ2-3): EADIYQTPRYLVIGTGKKITLECSQTMGHDKMYWYQQDPGMELHLIHYSYGVNSTEKGDLSSESTVSRIRTEHFPLTLESARPSHTSQYLCASSARGGGTDTQYFGPGTRLTVL.

The gene calls are TRBV19 and TRBJ1-4; D remains unclear. V was pared by 1 base and J by 1 base, with 10 bases between. The CDR3 has 16 residues. The V gene's germline CDR1 is LNHDA and CDR2 SQIVND (reference sequence). The CDR3 region is CASSIGLTVTNEKLFF. The CDR3 region has the DNA TGTGCCAGTAGTATAGGTTTAACGGTAACTAATGAAAAACTGTTTTTT.

This rearrangement joins TRBV7-9 to TRBJ2-7; the D is unclear. The CDR3 runs 12 residues. Germline lookup yields CDR1 SEHNR and CDR2 FQNEAQ (reference sequence). V dropped 5 bases and J dropped 5 bases, with 10 bases sitting between them. This CDR3 reads CASSPRPNEQYF. CDR3 nucleotide sequence: TGTGCCAGCAGCCCTAGACCCAACGAGCAGTACTTC.

The chain joins TRBV7-2 to TRBJ1-1; no clear D. Trimming shortened V by 2 bases and J by 1 base, and 11 bases separated the two germline ends. Germline V gene lookup returns CDR1 SGHTA and CDR2 FQGNSA. The CDR3 extends over 15 amino acids. The CDR3 here is CASSLPGTANTEAFF. CDR3 nucleotide sequence: TGTGCCAGCAGCTTACCGGGAACCGCGAACACTGAAGCTTTCTTT.

V gene TRBV12-5 combines with J gene TRBJ2-1, with 11 bases aligning to TRBD2. Germline CDR1 reads LGHNT; CDR2 reads FRNRAP. The CDR3 covers 14 residues. With 2 bases clipped from V and 7 bases from J, the junction kept 1 base outside the gene matches. CDR3 coding DNA: TGTGCTAGTGGTTTGAGACTAGCGGGGAATGAGCAGTTCTTC. This encodes CASGLRLAGNEQFF.

This clone was seen once. The chain combines TRBV20-1 with TRBJ2-3; D is unresolved. Between the trimmed V and J ends, which lost 6 bases and 2 bases, there was a span of 6 bases. Germline CDR1 and CDR2: DFQATT and SNEGSKA (reference sequence). This CDR3 has 11 amino acids. The CDR3 DNA is TGCAGTGCCCAACACACAGATACGCAGTATTTT. Protein: CSAQHTDTQYF.

The V and J genes are TRBV5-4 and TRBJ1-2; no definite D call. The germline CDR1 and CDR2 sequences are SGHNT and YYREEE (reference sequence). V shed 0 bases and J shed 4 bases, with 7 bases lying between them. The CDR3 extends over 13 amino acids. CDR3 in DNA: TGTGCCAGCAGCTTGGACAGCCCCTATGGCTACACCTTC. Amino acids: CASSLDSPYGYTF.

This chain uses TRBV7-3 with TRBJ2-7; 7 positions match TRBD1. With V trimmed by 3 bases and J by 2 bases, 1 base remained unmatched. Looked up from germline, CDR1 is SGHTA and CDR2 is FQGTGA. CDR3 length: 13 residues. Here the CDR3 reads CASSLDRTYEQYF. For the CDR3, the DNA is TGTGCCAGCAGCTTGGACAGGACCTACGAGCAGTACTTC.

This chain uses TRBV29-1 with TRBJ2-6; weak D call: TRBD2 (5 bases). From germline, CDR1 is SQVTM and CDR2 ANQGSEA. Trimming cost V 3 bases and J 0 bases, with 15 bases left between them. CDR3 length equals 17 residues. The CDR3 region has the DNA TGCAGCGTTGATGGGAGTCACTCGGGCTCTGGGGCCAACGTCCTGACTTTC. Its translation is CSVDGSHSGSGANVLTF.

This clone was counted once. This chain connects TRBV7-2 to TRBJ2-2, with 11 bases fitting TRBD2. With V trimmed by 1 base and J by 6 bases, 7 bases remained unmatched. This CDR3 is 17 amino acids long. In germline, CDR1 is SGHTA, CDR2 FQGNSA. CDR3 loop: CASSLGGSGRVAGELFF. The CDR3 region has the DNA TGTGCCAGCAGCTTAGGTGGTAGCGGGAGGGTAGCCGGGGAGCTGTTTTTT. Using reference TRBV7-2 and TRBJ2-2 for the parts outside the CDR3, the full variable domain is GAGVSQSPSNKVTEKGKDVELRCDPISGHTALYWYRQSLGQGLEFLIYFQGNSAPDKSGLPSDRFSAERTGGSVSTLTIQRTQQEDSAVYLCASSLGGSGRVAGELFFGEGSRLTVL.

The rearrangement joins TRBV19 to TRBJ1-5; D not resolved. From germline, CDR1 is LNHDA and CDR2 SQIVND (reference sequence). The CDR3 extends over 16 amino acids. V lost 4 bases and J lost 0, with 13 bases in between. The CDR3 sequence: CASSKQAGYSNQPQHF. CDR3 nucleotides: TGTGCCAGTAGTAAGCAGGCGGGATATAGCAATCAGCCCCAGCATTTT.

V usage is TRBV2 and J usage is TRBJ1-3; D unclear. Germline CDR1 reads SNHLY; CDR2 reads FYNNEI. Trimming took off 6 bases at V and 0 bases at J, with 15 bases between the two ends. The CDR3 is 16 residues long. The CDR3 is CASRGGVDDSGNTIYF. The CDR3 nucleotides are TGTGCCAGCAGAGGAGGCGTGGACGACTCTGGAAACACCATATATTTT. Filled out from reference TRBV2 and TRBJ1-3, the complete variable domain reads EPEVTQTPSHQVTQMGQEVILRCVPISNHLYFYWYRQILGQKVEFLVSFYNNEISEKSEIFDDQFSVERPDGSNFTLKIRSTKLEDSAMYFCASRGGVDDSGNTIYFGEGSWLTVV.